This TCR beta chain was found in a study of shared clonotypes between healthy human individuals. About the research overall: The plates for each donor numbered three CD4 naive, three CD4 memory, two CD8 naive and one CD8 memory.

Here immunoSEQ multiplex PCR was the method, and the copy in TCRdb shows in-frame clones only, minus some. The data contain about 2,500,000 clones, approximately 92% of them seen just once; the ten biggest clones take up 0.13% to 0.15%. CDR1 is LGHNT, CDR2 FRNRAP, per germline. The V end was cut by 3 bases, the J end by 3 bases, with 11 bases between. The CDR3 sequence is 15 residues long. This receptor was obtained from a man aged 18 to 30 in good health. The chain has TRBV12-5 and TRBJ2-2, with D possibly being TRBD1 or TRBD2 (6 bases each). Sequenced material: naive CD4+ T cells sorted from blood. Subset of the sample: CD45RA+ positively selected. The chain's CDR3 is CASGLGGQDTGELFF. DNA of the CDR3: TGTGCTAGTGGTTTAGGGGGGCAGGACACCGGGGAGCTGTTTTTT.